This T cell receptor beta chain was found in a study of OX40 agonist ivuxolimab in advanced cancers. Trimming removed 1 base from V and 0 bases from J, with 4 bases in between. Germline-derived CDR1 and CDR2 are MDHEN and SYDVKM. This CDR3 is built from 15 residues. In its sample, this clone was seen once. Profiled with immunoSEQ multiplex PCR; TCRdb holds only in-frame clones, not every one. The table has about 51,000 clones, around nine tenths seen once. The sequence was obtained from an adult with an advanced solid tumor such as melanoma, head and neck, liver or kidney cancer. This chain joins TRBV28 and TRBJ2-6; D not certain. The sequenced sample was CD4+ or CD8+ T cells sorted from blood, obtained in a trial of the OX40 agonist ivuxolimab. The CDR3 sequence is CASSLSSSGANVLTF. CDR3 DNA sequence: TGTGCCAGCAGTTTATCCAGCTCTGGGGCCAACGTCCTGACTTTC.